This T cell receptor beta chain was captured in a study of CD8 T cells in ankylosing spondylitis. Notes on the study in general: Apparently characteristic of ankylosing spondylitis blood was a TCR beta motif (under ten highly homologous variants).

Trimming took off 5 bases at V and 4 bases at J, with 18 bases between the two ends. The CDR3 is 15 amino acids. TCRdb reprocessed the 5' RACE reads via MiXCR and lists one record per CDR3 protein. Among 240,000 or so distinct CDR3 sequences listed, approximately 9% were seen once. This clonotype was seen more than once but under ten times. Its target is not known. The sequence derives from a male donor with ankylosing spondylitis or in good health (not recorded which). Sequencing was done on a sample of blood, either unsorted or a sorted T cell fraction (not recorded which). V and J are TRBV12-3 or TRBV12-4 and TRBJ2-7, with D maybe TRBD1 (6 bases). CDR3 sequence: CASSPNRQGIYEQYF. The CDR3 DNA follows: TGTGCCAGCAGTCCCAATCGGCAGGGGATTTACGAGCAGTACTTC.